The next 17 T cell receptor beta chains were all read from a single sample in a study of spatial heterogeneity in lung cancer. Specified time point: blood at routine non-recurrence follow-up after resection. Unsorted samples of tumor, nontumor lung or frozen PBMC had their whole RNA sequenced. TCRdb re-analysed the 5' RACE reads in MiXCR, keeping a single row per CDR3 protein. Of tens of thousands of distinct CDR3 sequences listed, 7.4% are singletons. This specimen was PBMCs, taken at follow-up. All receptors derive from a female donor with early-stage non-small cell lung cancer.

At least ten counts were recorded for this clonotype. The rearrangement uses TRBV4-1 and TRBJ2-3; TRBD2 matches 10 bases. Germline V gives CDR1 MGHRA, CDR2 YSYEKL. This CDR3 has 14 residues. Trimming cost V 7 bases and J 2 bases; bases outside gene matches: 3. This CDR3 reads CASTLAGATDTQYF. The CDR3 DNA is TGCGCCAGCACCCTAGCGGGGGCCACAGATACGCAGTATTTT.

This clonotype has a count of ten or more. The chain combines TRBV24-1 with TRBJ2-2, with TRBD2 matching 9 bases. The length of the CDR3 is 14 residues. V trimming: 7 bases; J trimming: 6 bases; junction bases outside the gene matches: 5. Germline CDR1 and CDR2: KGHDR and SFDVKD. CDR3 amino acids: CATSHGLAPGELFF. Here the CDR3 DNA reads TGTGCCACCAGCCATGGACTAGCGCCCGGGGAGCTGTTTTTT.

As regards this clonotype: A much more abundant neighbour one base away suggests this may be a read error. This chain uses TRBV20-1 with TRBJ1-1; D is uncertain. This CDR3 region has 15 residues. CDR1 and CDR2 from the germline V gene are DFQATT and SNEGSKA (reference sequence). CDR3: CRAREWNPGGTEAFF. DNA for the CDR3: TGCAGAGCTAGAGAATGGAATCCCGGTGGCACTGAAGCTTTCTTT.

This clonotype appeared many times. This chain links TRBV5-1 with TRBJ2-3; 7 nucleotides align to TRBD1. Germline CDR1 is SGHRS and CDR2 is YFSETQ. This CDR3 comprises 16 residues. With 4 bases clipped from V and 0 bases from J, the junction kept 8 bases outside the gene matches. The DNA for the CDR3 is TGCGCCAGCAGCCTACCCTCGGGACAGAGCACAGATACGCAGTATTTT. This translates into CASSLPSGQSTDTQYF.

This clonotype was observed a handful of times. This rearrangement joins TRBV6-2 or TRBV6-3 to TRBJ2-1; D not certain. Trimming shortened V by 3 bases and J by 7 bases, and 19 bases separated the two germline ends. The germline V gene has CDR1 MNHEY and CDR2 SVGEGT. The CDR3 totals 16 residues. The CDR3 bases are TGTGCCAGCAGTTATGTATCAGGAATGCTTTCTAATGAGCAGTTCTTC. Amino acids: CASSYVSGMLSNEQFF.

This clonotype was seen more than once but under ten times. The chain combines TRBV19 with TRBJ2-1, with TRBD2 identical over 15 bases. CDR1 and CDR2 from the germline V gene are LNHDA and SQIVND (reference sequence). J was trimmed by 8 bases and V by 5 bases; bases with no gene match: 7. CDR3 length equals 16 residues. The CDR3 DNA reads TGTGCCAGTAGTTTATGGACTAGCGGGGGGGTCTATGAGCAGTTCTTC. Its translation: CASSLWTSGGVYEQFF.

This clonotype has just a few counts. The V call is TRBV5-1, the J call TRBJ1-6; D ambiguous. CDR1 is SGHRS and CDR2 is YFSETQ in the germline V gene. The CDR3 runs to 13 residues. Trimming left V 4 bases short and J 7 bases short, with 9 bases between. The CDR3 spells CASSVSGNSPLHF. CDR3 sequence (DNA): TGCGCCAGCAGCGTATCGGGGAATTCACCCCTCCACTTT.

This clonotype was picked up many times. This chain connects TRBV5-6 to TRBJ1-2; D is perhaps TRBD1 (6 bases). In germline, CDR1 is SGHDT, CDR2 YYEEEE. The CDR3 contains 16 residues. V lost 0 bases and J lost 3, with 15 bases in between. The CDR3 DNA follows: TGTGCCAGCAGCTTGGGGGCAGGGGTGTACGACTATGGCTACACCTTC. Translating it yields CASSLGAGVYDYGYTF.

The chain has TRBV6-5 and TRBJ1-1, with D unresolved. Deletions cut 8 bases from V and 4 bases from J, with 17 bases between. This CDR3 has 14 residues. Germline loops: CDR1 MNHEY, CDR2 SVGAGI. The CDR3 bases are TGTGCCAGCTGCCCCTTTGAGAGAAGCACTGAAGCTTTCTTT. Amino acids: CASCPFERSTEAFF.

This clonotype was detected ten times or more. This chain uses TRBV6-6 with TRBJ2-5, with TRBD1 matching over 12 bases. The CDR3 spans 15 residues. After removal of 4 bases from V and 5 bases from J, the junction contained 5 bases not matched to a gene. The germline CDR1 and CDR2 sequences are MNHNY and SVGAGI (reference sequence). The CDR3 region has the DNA TGTGCCAGCAGTTCCGGGACAGGGGGCCGGGAGACCCAGTACTTC. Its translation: CASSSGTGGRETQYF.

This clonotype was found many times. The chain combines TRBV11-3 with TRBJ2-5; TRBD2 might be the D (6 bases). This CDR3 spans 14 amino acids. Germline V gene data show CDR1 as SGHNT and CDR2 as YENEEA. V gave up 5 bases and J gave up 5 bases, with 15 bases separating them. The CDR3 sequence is CASSQGGFGETQYF. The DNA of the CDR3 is TGTGCCAGCAGCCAAGGAGGGTTTGGGGAGACCCAGTACTTC. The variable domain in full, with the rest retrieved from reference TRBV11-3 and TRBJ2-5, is EAGVVQSPRYKIIEKKQPVAFWCNPISGHNTLYWYLQNLGQGPELLIRYENEEAVDDSQLPKDRFSAERLKGVDSTLKIQPAELGDSAVYLCASSQGGFGETQYFGPGTRLLVL.

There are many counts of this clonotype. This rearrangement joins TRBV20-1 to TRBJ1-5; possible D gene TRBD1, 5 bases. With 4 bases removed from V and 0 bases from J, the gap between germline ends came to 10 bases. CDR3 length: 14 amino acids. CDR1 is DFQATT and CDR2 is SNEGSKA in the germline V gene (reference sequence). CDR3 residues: CSANEGISNQPQHF. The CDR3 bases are TGCAGTGCTAATGAGGGGATTAGCAATCAGCCCCAGCATTTT.

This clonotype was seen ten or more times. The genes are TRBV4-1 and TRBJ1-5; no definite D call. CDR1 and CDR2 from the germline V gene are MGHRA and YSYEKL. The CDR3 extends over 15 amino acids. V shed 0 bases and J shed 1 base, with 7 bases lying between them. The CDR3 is CASSQDMGSNQPQHF. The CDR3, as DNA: TGCGCCAGCAGCCAAGATATGGGGAGCAATCAGCCCCAGCATTTT.

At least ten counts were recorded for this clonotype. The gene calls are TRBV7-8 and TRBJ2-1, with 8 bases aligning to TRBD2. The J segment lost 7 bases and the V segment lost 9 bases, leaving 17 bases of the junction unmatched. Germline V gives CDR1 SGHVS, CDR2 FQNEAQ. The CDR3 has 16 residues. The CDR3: CASNRAPAGATNEQFF. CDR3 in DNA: TGTGCCAGTAATAGGGCCCCAGCGGGGGCCACTAATGAGCAGTTCTTC.

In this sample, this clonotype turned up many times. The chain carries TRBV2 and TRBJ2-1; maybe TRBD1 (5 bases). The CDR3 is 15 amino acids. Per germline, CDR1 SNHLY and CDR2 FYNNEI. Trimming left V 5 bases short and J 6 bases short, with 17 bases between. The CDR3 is CASSTMGLHFNEQFF. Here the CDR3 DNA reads TGTGCCAGCAGTACCATGGGGCTTCACTTCAATGAGCAGTTCTTC.

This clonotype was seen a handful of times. In nucleotides, the CDR3 is TGTGCCAGCAGATGGGATAGCAATCAGCCCCAGCATTTT. This codes for CASRWDSNQPQHF. The V gene is TRBV6-1, the J gene TRBJ1-5; no firm D call. V was cut by 6 bases and J by 0 bases, with 6 bases left in between. Germline V gene sequence: CDR1 MNHNS, CDR2 SASEGT. The CDR3 is made up of 13 amino acids.

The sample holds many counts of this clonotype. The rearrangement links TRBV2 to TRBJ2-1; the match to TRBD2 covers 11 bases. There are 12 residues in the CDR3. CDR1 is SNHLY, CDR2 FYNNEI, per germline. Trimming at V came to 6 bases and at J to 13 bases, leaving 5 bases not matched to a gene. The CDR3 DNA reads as TGTGCCAGCAGGACTCTAGCGGGGGGACAGTTCTTC. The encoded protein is CASRTLAGGQFF. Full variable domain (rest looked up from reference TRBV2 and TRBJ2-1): EPEVTQTPSHQVTQMGQEVILRCVPISNHLYFYWYRQILGQKVEFLVSFYNNEISEKSEIFDDQFSVERPDGSNFTLKIRSTKLEDSAMYFCASRTLAGGQFFGPGTRLTVL.